This T cell receptor beta chain was observed in a study of CD8 T cells in ankylosing spondylitis. The study's findings and limits: The disease-linked clones had a CD8+ phenotype and low blood frequencies. Ankylosing spondylitis blood appeared to be characterized by a TCR beta motif of about 8 highly homologous variants.

Germline loops: CDR1 LNHNV, CDR2 YYDKDF (reference sequence). The CDR3 contains 15 residues. After removal of 1 base from V and 3 bases from J, the junction contained 4 bases not matched to a gene. TCRdb re-called the 5' RACE reads with MiXCR, one entry per CDR3 protein. The sample consists of around 490,000 distinct CDR3 sequences, approximately 5% of them appearing once. This clonotype was counted at least ten times. Its antigen is unidentified. The chain recombines TRBV15 with TRBJ1-2; 8 nucleotides align to TRBD1. The specimen was blood, either unsorted or a sorted T cell fraction (not recorded which). The sequence derives from a male donor with ankylosing spondylitis. The CDR3 coding sequence is TGTGCCACCAGCAGAGGGACAGGGAACGACTATGGCTACACCTTC. This encodes CATSRGTGNDYGYTF.